This T cell receptor beta chain was profiled in a study of siplizumab effects on memory and regulatory T cells. Regarding the study as a whole: Assignment of a naive or memory phenotype failed for roughly 75-96% of the proliferating CD4+ or CD8+ clones. Unstimulated subsets contained matches for only a minor fraction of alloreactive clones. Naive T cells were seen as more diverse than memory cells and as major alloresponse contributors.

Assay used: immunoSEQ multiplex PCR; TCRdb lists only in-frame clones, some missing. The profile shows fewer than 120,000 clones, roughly 92% of them singletons. Concerning this clone itself: The target antigen is unknown.

V shed 6 bases and J shed 8 bases, with 19 bases lying between them. Germline V gene lookup returns CDR1 MNHEY and CDR2 SVGAGI. The CDR3 has 14 amino acids. The sample taken for sequencing was CD4+ T cells sorted from blood. This chain joins TRBV6-5 and TRBJ1-2; tentative D call: TRBD1 (5 bases). The clonotype was recovered from a human donor in good health. DNA of the CDR3: TGTGCCAGCAGACCCGGGGGTGTCGTGCGCGGCTACACCTTC. It codes for CASRPGGVVRGYTF.